These 7 T cell receptor beta chains were all obtained from the same sample, sequenced in a study of T cell changes during pregnancy in multiple sclerosis. Using immunoSEQ multiplex PCR, the repertoire was profiled, and TCRdb retains in-frame clones only, with some absent. The repertoire consists of 25,000 to 35,000 clones, with 89% occurring once and the leading ten covering around 5%. Sequencing used CD8+ T cells from peripheral blood mononuclear cells, obtained in the first trimester of pregnancy. Every receptor here comes from a female donor with multiple sclerosis, enrolled in a pregnancy study.

The J gene is TRBJ1-3, the V gene TRBV13, with a weak D call TRBD1 (5 bases). The CDR3 is made up of 15 amino acids. The germline CDR1 and CDR2 sequences are PRHDT and FYEKMQ (reference sequence). V was clipped by 3 bases and J by 4 bases, with 13 bases between them. DNA of the CDR3: TGTGCCAGCAGCTTGTTGGGGGGGAAAGGAAACACCATATATTTT. Protein product: CASSLLGGKGNTIYF.

V is TRBV7-8 and J is TRBJ2-5, with D possibly TRBD1 on 6 matching bases. V was shortened by 5 bases and J by 4 bases, with 11 bases between the two germline ends. Germline V gives CDR1 SGHVS, CDR2 FQNEAQ. The CDR3 covers 13 residues. This CDR3 reads CASSIGTSETQYF. For the CDR3, the DNA is TGTGCCAGCAGCATCGGGACATCAGAGACCCAGTACTTC.

The rearrangement links TRBV7-9 to TRBJ2-3; D is ambiguous. CDR3 length: 14 amino acids. Trimming pared 6 bases from V and 0 bases from J, leaving 10 bases between. The germline V gene encodes CDR1 SEHNR and CDR2 FQNEAQ (reference sequence). The CDR3 nucleotides read TGTGCCAGCAGTTCCACCGGGAGCACAGATACGCAGTATTTT. It specifies CASSSTGSTDTQYF. Full variable domain (rest looked up from reference TRBV7-9 and TRBJ2-3): DTGVSQNPRHKITKRGQNVTFRCDPISEHNRLYWYRQTLGQGPEFLTYFQNEAQLEKSRLLSDRFSAERPKGSFSTLEIQRTEQGDSAMYLCASSSTGSTDTQYFGPGTRLTVL.

This chain connects TRBV9 to TRBJ2-1, with a tentative D call TRBD2 (7 bases). This CDR3 is built from 16 residues. V shed 4 bases and J shed 2 bases, with 16 bases lying between them. Germline lookup yields CDR1 SGDLS and CDR2 YYNGEE. CDR3 sequence (DNA): TGTGCCAGCAGCCCAATGAGGGGGGGGGCCTACAATGAGCAGTTCTTC. Translating it yields CASSPMRGGAYNEQFF.

The rearrangement uses TRBV5-1 and TRBJ2-7; TRBD1 matches 10 bases. The germline V gene has CDR1 SGHRS and CDR2 YFSETQ. The CDR3 contains 14 residues. V shed 4 bases, J shed 6 bases, and the junction held 7 bases outside the gene matches. The CDR3 sequence: CASSPGTGVTEQYF. DNA for the CDR3: TGCGCCAGCAGCCCCGGGACAGGGGTGACCGAGCAGTACTTC.

As for this clone: The same CDR3 also results from other DNA sequences found in this sample. This rearrangement joins TRBV19 to TRBJ2-7, with D uncertain. This CDR3 is 13 amino acids long. Looked up from germline, CDR1 is LNHDA and CDR2 is SQIVND (reference sequence). Trimming shortened V by 4 bases and J by 0 bases, and 7 bases separated the two germline ends. CDR3 protein: CASSSGSSYEQYF. In DNA form, the CDR3 reads TGTGCCAGTAGTAGCGGCAGCTCCTACGAGCAGTACTTC.

The J gene is TRBJ1-1, the V gene TRBV29-1; D possibly corresponds to TRBD1 (6 bases). In germline, CDR1 is SQVTM, CDR2 ANQGSEA. The germline V and J ends were trimmed by 1 base and 2 bases, with 20 bases remaining between them. The CDR3 is 17 residues long. CDR3 sequence (DNA): TGCAGCGTTGAAGGTGGCTACCAAGGACAGACCAACACTGAAGCTTTCTTT. This gives the protein CSVEGGYQGQTNTEAFF.